The 10 T cell receptor beta chains below were found in one sample sequenced in a study of Ad26.COV2.S vaccination and SARS-CoV-2 variants (dated by TCRdb to the early 2020s). The treatment or condition tag for this specimen amounts to: around 19 received Ad26.COV2.S at low or high dose, single or two shots; 5 received placebo; per-sample allocation not given. Repertoires of vaccine and placebo recipients were sequenced from samples taken on day 63 after the first injection. Library preparation was by the immunoSEQ multiplex PCR assay. TCRdb obtained this table from immuneACCESS and retained in-frame rearrangements with V and J assigned. These tables miss some clones; where compared with another copy, unresolved V genes account for less than half of the shortfall, and the remainder is unexplained. In this sample the table shows 500,000 or so clones, 89% of which occur a single time. About 2.7% of the sample is taken by the ten largest.

Specimen: peripheral blood, collected in a trial of Ad26.COV2.S vaccine versus placebo. All receptors come from a person aged 18 to 59 who received the Ad26.COV2.S COVID-19 vaccine or a placebo.

The chain recombines TRBV2 with TRBJ1-2, with 7 nucleotides matching TRBD1. The CDR3 is 14 residues long. Trimming removed 6 bases from V and 5 bases from J; junction bases left unmatched: 9. Germline CDR1 is SNHLY and CDR2 is FYNNEI. The CDR3 loop is CASRGATGQYGYTF. CDR3 DNA sequence: TGTGCCAGCAGGGGCGCGACAGGGCAATATGGCTACACCTTC.

The chain couples TRBV7-2 to TRBJ2-5; 7 bases line up with TRBD2. Germline CDR1 and CDR2: SGHTA and FQGNSA. V dropped 2 bases and J dropped 3; count of bases not matched to a gene: 9. This CDR3 has 16 residues. The CDR3 sequence is CASSLIQGLLKETQYF. DNA for the CDR3: TGTGCCAGCAGCTTAATCCAGGGACTACTTAAAGAGACCCAGTACTTC.

The chain recombines TRBV2 with TRBJ2-7; D gene uncertain. The germline V and J ends were trimmed by 4 bases and 3 bases, with 10 bases remaining between them. The CDR3 contains 13 residues. Germline loops: CDR1 SNHLY, CDR2 FYNNEI. CDR3 nucleotide sequence: TGTGCCAGCAGTGTGAGGACCTTCTACGAGCAGTACGTC. Encoded protein: CASSVRTFYEQYV.

The genes are TRBV4-3 and TRBJ2-3; 12 nucleotides match TRBD2. CDR3 length equals 18 residues. CDR1 is LGHNA and CDR2 is YSLEER in the germline V gene. V dropped 0 bases and J dropped 0; count of bases not matched to a gene: 4. This chain's CDR3 is CASSQELAGGRSTDTQYF. In DNA form, the CDR3 reads TGCGCCAGCAGCCAAGAACTAGCGGGGGGCCGTAGCACAGATACGCAGTATTTT.

V is TRBV3-1 (or the pseudogene TRBV3-2) and J is TRBJ1-5; D may be TRBD1 (6 bases). The CDR3 loop spans 14 amino acids. CDR1 and CDR2 from the germline V gene are LGHDT and YNNKEL (reference sequence). Trimming pared 1 base from V and 15 bases from J, leaving 19 bases between. The CDR3 DNA is TGTGCCAGCAGCCAAGGTGGGGGCCATTCGGGGAGGCATTTT. Translating gives CASSQGGGHSGRHF.

This clone occurred once. J is TRBJ2-1 and V is TRBV7-3, with TRBD2 identical over 12 bases. The CDR3 consists of 15 residues. Germline-derived CDR1 and CDR2 are SGHTA and FQGTGA. V was clipped by 0 bases and J by 7 bases; unmatched bases: 1. CDR3 nucleotide sequence: TGTGCCAGCAGCTTAACACTAGCGGGAGGTAATGAGCAGTTCTTC. Amino acid sequence: CASSLTLAGGNEQFF. The variable domain in full, completed from reference TRBV7-3 and TRBJ2-1, reads GAGVSQTPSNKVTEKGKYVELRCDPISGHTALYWYRQSLGQGPEFLIYFQGTGAADDSGLPNDRFFAVRPEGSVSTLKIQRTERGDSAVYLCASSLTLAGGNEQFFGPGTRLTVL.

The CDR3 loop reads CASSWPTQPQHF. CDR3 in DNA: TGTGCCAGCAGTTGGCCAACTCAGCCCCAGCATTTT. The V and J genes are TRBV6-2 or TRBV6-3 and TRBJ1-5; D gene ambiguous. This CDR3 has 12 residues. Germline assignment: CDR1 MNHEY and CDR2 SVGEGT. Deletions cut 4 bases from V and 6 bases from J, with 7 bases between.

The V call is TRBV27, the J call TRBJ1-6; 7 positions match TRBD1. The CDR3 runs to 14 residues. Losses at the gene ends were 2 bases for V and 16 bases for J; bases not matched to a gene: 11. Germline loops: CDR1 MNHEY, CDR2 SMNVEV (reference sequence). Here the CDR3 reads CASSLGITGAPLHF. The DNA of the CDR3 is TGTGCCAGCAGTTTAGGGATAACAGGGGCGCCACTCCACTTT.

The chain links TRBV29-1 to TRBJ2-1; 9 bases align to TRBD2. Trimming at V came to 5 bases and at J to 2 bases, leaving 7 bases not matched to a gene. CDR1 is SQVTM, CDR2 ANQGSEA, per germline. CDR3 length: 15 amino acids. CDR3 residues: CSVRTRLAAYNEQFF. In DNA form, the CDR3 reads TGCAGCGTTCGAACCCGACTAGCGGCCTACAATGAGCAGTTCTTC.

The gene calls are TRBV19 and TRBJ2-2, with a tentative D call TRBD2 (6 bases). CDR1 is LNHDA and CDR2 is SQIVND in the germline V gene (reference sequence). The CDR3 has 13 amino acids. V lost 5 bases to trimming and J lost 5 bases, with 9 bases between them. Here the CDR3 DNA reads TGTGCCAGTAGTGGAGGGCAGACCGGGGAGCTGTTTTTT. Protein product: CASSGGQTGELFF.